The 14 T cell receptor beta chains listed next were all sequenced from one sample in a study of blood T cell repertoires in COVID-19. Sequenced by immunoSEQ multiplex PCR; TCRdb stores in-frame clones only, minus some. The sample includes 130,000 to 150,000 clones, approximately 84% of them seen just once. The sequenced material came from peripheral blood. The receptors come from a human donor with acute or convalescent COVID-19. The donor label of this sample is uncertain.

V is TRBV25-1 and J is TRBJ2-3; 7 bases are shared with TRBD1. V was pared by 3 bases and J by 6 bases, with 6 bases of the junction left unmatched. Germline CDR1 and CDR2: MGHDK and SYGVNS. The CDR3 loop spans 14 amino acids. CDR3 sequence reads: CASSEWQGVDTQYF. The CDR3 nucleotides are TGTGCCAGCAGTGAGTGGCAGGGGGTGGATACGCAGTATTTT.

The chain couples TRBV5-4 to TRBJ2-2; possible D gene TRBD2, 5 bases. Germline CDR1 is SGHNT and CDR2 is YYREEE (reference sequence). Deletions cut 4 bases from V and 2 bases from J, with 9 bases between. The CDR3 runs to 14 residues. The chain's CDR3 is CASSPDYNTGELFF. CDR3 coding DNA: TGTGCCAGCAGCCCTGACTACAACACCGGGGAGCTGTTTTTT.

V usage is TRBV5-1 and J usage is TRBJ2-1; 8 bases are a match to TRBD2. Germline V lookup: CDR1 SGHRS, CDR2 YFSETQ. Losses at the gene ends were 0 bases for V and 4 bases for J; bases not matched to a gene: 9. There are 17 residues in the CDR3. The CDR3 loop is CASSLARAGGLYNEQFF. The DNA for the CDR3 is TGCGCCAGCAGCTTGGCCCGGGCGGGAGGATTGTACAATGAGCAGTTCTTC.

This chain links TRBV7-2 with TRBJ2-3; TRBD1 matches 8 bases. Germline V lookup: CDR1 SGHTA, CDR2 FQGNSA. After removal of 5 bases from V and 0 bases from J, the junction contained 4 bases not matched to a gene. The CDR3 extends over 15 amino acids. The CDR3 region has the DNA TGTGCCAGCAGCCTTTGGACAGGGAGCACAGATACGCAGTATTTT. Protein: CASSLWTGSTDTQYF.

This clone was recorded only once. The chain combines TRBV19 with TRBJ2-3; the D gene is possibly TRBD2 (6 bases). Germline CDR1 is LNHDA and CDR2 is SQIVND (reference sequence). The length of the CDR3 is 15 residues. Trimming took off 6 bases at V and 3 bases at J, with 16 bases between the two ends. CDR3 DNA: TGTGCCAGTAGAGGGGCTAGCGACCTAACAGATACGCAGTATTTT. Translation gives CASRGASDLTDTQYF.

Ten or more counts support this clone. The V gene is TRBV15, the J gene TRBJ2-7; D gene unclear. Germline CDR1 is LNHNV and CDR2 is YYDKDF (reference sequence). The CDR3 consists of 15 residues. V was trimmed by 7 bases and J by 3 bases, leaving 19 bases between them. The CDR3 coding sequence is TGTGCCACCATTCCTCCCTGGCGGCCCGACTACGAGCAGTACTTC. Its protein product is CATIPPWRPDYEQYF.

The chain links TRBV18 to TRBJ1-3, with D tentatively TRBD1 (5 bases). Germline CDR1 KGHSH, CDR2 LQKENI. The CDR3 runs to 15 residues. Trimming cost V 5 bases and J 2 bases, with 13 bases left between them. This chain's CDR3 is CASSAPGLPGNTIYF. CDR3 DNA: TGTGCCAGCTCAGCGCCGGGACTCCCTGGAAACACCATATATTTT.

V is TRBV18 and J is TRBJ1-5; TRBD1 might be the D (5 bases). CDR1 KGHSH and CDR2 LQKENI come from the germline V gene. The V end lost 3 bases, the J end lost 6 bases, and 9 bases lay between the germline ends. The CDR3 contains 13 residues. CDR3 coding DNA: TGTGCCAGCTCACCGGGGCAGGGTCAGCCCCAGCATTTT. It codes for CASSPGQGQPQHF.

This clone was detected once. The J gene is TRBJ2-1, the V gene TRBV5-4, with 9 bases fitting TRBD2. J gave up 6 bases and V 3 bases, and 10 bases lay outside the gene matches. This CDR3 has 16 residues. Germline V gene lookup returns CDR1 SGHNT and CDR2 YYREEE (reference sequence). This CDR3 is CASSSPSSGIPNEQFF. The CDR3 coding sequence is TGTGCCAGCAGCTCCCCTTCTAGCGGGATTCCCAATGAGCAGTTCTTC.

This clone was seen a few times. J is TRBJ1-1 and V is TRBV7-9, with D unresolved. The V gene's germline CDR1 is SEHNR and CDR2 FQNEAQ (reference sequence). CDR3 length: 12 residues. V was clipped by 2 bases and J by 3 bases, with 4 bases between them. CDR3 residues: CASSLIDTEAFF. The CDR3 DNA reads TGTGCCAGCAGCTTAATAGACACTGAAGCTTTCTTT.

The chain employs TRBV9 and TRBJ1-2; 7 positions match TRBD1. In germline, CDR1 is SGDLS, CDR2 YYNGEE. The CDR3 has 17 amino acids. The trim removed 3 bases at V and 3 bases at J, leaving 14 bases unmatched. The CDR3 DNA reads TGTGCCAGCAGCGATGACAGGGATAGGCAGGGGGACTATGGCTACACCTTC. This gives the protein CASSDDRDRQGDYGYTF.

This chain links TRBV27 with TRBJ2-2, with TRBD2 as a possible D gene (7 bases). The CDR3 consists of 17 residues. Trimming cost V 5 bases and J 4 bases, with 20 bases left between them. Germline assignment: CDR1 MNHEY and CDR2 SMNVEV (reference sequence). DNA of the CDR3: TGTGCCAGCAGTCTGGGGCCCGCGGGGGCCTTCACCGGGGAGCTGTTTTTT. It specifies CASSLGPAGAFTGELFF.

The chain joins TRBV28 to TRBJ2-7; 10 positions agree with TRBD2. CDR1 and CDR2 from the germline V gene are MDHEN and SYDVKM. With V trimmed by 11 bases and J by 7 bases, 14 bases remained unmatched. The CDR3 is 14 amino acids. The CDR3 DNA reads as TGTGCCCACCGGACTAGCGGAGACGTCGGAGAGCAGTACTTC. This sequence encodes CAHRTSGDVGEQYF.

CDR3 residues: CASIDTGTSSHEQYF. CDR3 DNA: TGTGCCAGCATTGACACCGGGACTAGTTCCCACGAGCAGTACTTC. The rearrangement links TRBV19 to TRBJ2-7; 8 nucleotides match TRBD2. This CDR3 region has 15 residues. J gave up 5 bases and V 9 bases, and 15 bases lay outside the gene matches. Germline V lookup: CDR1 LNHDA, CDR2 SQIVND (reference sequence).